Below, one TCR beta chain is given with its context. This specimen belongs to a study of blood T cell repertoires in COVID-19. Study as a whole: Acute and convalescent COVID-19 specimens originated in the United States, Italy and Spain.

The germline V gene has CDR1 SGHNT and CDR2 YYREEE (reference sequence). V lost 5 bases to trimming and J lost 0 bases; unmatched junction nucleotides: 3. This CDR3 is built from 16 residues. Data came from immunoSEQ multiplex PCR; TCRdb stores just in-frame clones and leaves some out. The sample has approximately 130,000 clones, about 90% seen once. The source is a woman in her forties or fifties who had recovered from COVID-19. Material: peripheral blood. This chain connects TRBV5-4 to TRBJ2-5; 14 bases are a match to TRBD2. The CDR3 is CASRLGLAGDQETQYF. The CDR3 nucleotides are TGTGCCAGCAGACTGGGACTAGCGGGGGACCAAGAGACCCAGTACTTC.